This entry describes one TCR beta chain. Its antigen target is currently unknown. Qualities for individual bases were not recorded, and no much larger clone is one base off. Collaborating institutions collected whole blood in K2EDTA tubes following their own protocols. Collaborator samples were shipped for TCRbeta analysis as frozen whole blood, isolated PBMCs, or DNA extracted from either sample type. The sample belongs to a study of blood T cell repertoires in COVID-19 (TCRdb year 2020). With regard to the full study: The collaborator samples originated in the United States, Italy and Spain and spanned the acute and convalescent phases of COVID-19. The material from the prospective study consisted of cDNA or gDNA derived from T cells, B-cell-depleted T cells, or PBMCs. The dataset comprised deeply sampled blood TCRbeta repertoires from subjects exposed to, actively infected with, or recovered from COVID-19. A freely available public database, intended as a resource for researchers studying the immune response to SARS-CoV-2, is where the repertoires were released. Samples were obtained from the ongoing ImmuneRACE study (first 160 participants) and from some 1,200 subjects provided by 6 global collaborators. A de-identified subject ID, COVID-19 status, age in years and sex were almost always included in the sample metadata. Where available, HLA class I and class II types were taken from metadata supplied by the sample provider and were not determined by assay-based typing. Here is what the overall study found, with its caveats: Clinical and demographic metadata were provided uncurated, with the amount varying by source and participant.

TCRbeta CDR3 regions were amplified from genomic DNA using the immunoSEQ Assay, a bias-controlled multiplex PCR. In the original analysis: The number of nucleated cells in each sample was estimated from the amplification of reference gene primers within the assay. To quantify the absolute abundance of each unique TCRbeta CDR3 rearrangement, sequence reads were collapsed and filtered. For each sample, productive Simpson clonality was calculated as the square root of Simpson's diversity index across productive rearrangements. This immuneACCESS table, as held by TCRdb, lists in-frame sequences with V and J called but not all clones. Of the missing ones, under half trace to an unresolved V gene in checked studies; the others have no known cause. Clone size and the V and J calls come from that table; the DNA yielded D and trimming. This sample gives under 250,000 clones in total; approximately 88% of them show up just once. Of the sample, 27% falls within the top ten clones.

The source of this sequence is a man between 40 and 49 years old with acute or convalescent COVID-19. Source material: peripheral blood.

The DNA is TGTGCCAGCGGACAGACCACGATTGACTATGGCTACACCTTC. Translated, this gives CASGQTTIDYGYTF. Recombination linked TRBV7-9 to TRBJ1-2; TRBD1 could be the D gene, as 6 bases match. Its CDR3 holds 14 amino acids, cysteine through phenylalanine. Of the read, only the CDR3 DNA is kept; its 42 bases are in frame from base 1. The germline V gene (reference sequence) yields SEHNR for CDR1 and FQNEAQ for CDR2. V is clipped by 8 bases and J by 3 bases, and the sequence between their germline boundaries is 16 bases long.